The 22 T cell receptor beta chains below come from one sample, sequenced in a study of cytomegalovirus exposure and HLA in healthy donors. The PCR had 60 Vbeta and 13 Jbeta primers. Assay: immunoSEQ multiplex PCR; the TCRdb copy retains only in-frame clones and omits some. This table has around 69,000 clones, roughly 67% appearing once. Sequenced input: PBMCs. These receptors were obtained from a man aged 40-50 years in good health and CMV-seropositive.

This clone was seen a few times. The chain is built from TRBV29-1 and TRBJ1-2, with a possible D match to TRBD1 (5 bases). V was trimmed by 2 bases and J by 9 bases, leaving 19 bases between them. Germline CDR1 is SQVTM and CDR2 is ANQGSEA. The CDR3 runs to 14 residues. CDR3 sequence: CSVESDGQGSSYTF. The CDR3 nucleotides read TGCAGCGTTGAATCAGACGGTCAGGGATCCAGCTACACCTTC.

The chain carries TRBV19 and TRBJ2-3; 7 nucleotides align to TRBD1. With V trimmed by 5 bases and J by 2 bases, 4 bases remained unmatched. The CDR3 loop spans 14 amino acids. Germline CDR1 and CDR2: LNHDA and SQIVND (reference sequence). DNA for the CDR3: TGTGCCAGTAGTTTACAGGGGAACACAGATACGCAGTATTTT. Its protein is CASSLQGNTDTQYF.

The count of this clone is one. The V and J genes are TRBV30 and TRBJ1-2, with D unresolved. Germline-derived CDR1 and CDR2 are GTSNPN and SVGIG (reference sequence). The CDR3 totals 13 residues. V lost 5 bases and J 5 bases, leaving 15 bases between the germline ends. CDR3 DNA sequence: TGTGCCTGGTCTCCCCCCGTTAATTATGGCTACACCTTC. It is translated as CAWSPPVNYGYTF. The full variable domain, rest sourced from reference TRBV30 and TRBJ1-2, is SQTIHQWPATLVQPVGSPLSLECTVEGTSNPNLYWYRQAAGRGLQLLFYSVGIGQISSEVPQNLSASRPQDRQFILSSKKLLLSDSGFYLCAWSPPVNYGYTFGSGTRLTVV.

This clone was seen a few times. The J gene is TRBJ1-1, the V gene TRBV13; D is ambiguous. This CDR3 has 14 residues. V was cut by 2 bases and J by 0 bases, with 7 bases left in between. Germline-derived CDR1 and CDR2 are PRHDT and FYEKMQ (reference sequence). The CDR3 spells CASSLTNLNTEAFF. In nucleotides, the CDR3 is TGTGCCAGCAGCTTAACAAATTTGAACACTGAAGCTTTCTTT.

V is TRBV4-2 and J is TRBJ2-1, with D perhaps TRBD2 (5 bases). The ends were cut back, 4 bases at V and 5 bases at J, with 15 bases in the middle. The CDR3 has 15 amino acids. Per germline, CDR1 LGHNA and CDR2 YNFKEQ. The CDR3 nucleotides are TGTGCCAGCAGCCTCAGCGGAGAGGTACACAATGAGCAGTTCTTC. Translated: CASSLSGEVHNEQFF.

This clone has a handful of counts. The chain has TRBV5-1 and TRBJ1-1; 10 bases map to TRBD1. The CDR3 covers 17 residues. The V gene end was trimmed by 0 bases and the J gene end by 10 bases; junction bases not matched to a gene: 15. Germline values: CDR1 SGHRS, CDR2 YFSETQ. This CDR3 is CASSLGLNLGQGLVAFF. CDR3 nucleotides: TGCGCCAGCAGCTTGGGGCTTAATCTGGGACAGGGGTTGGTAGCTTTCTTT.

The V gene is TRBV4-2, the J gene TRBJ1-2; tentatively, D is TRBD1 (5 bases). This CDR3 spans 13 amino acids. CDR1 is LGHNA, CDR2 YNFKEQ, per germline. V was pared by 3 bases and J by 8 bases, with 13 bases between. In nucleotides, the CDR3 is TGTGCCAGCAGCCAGGGGGGTTTTGAAGGCTACACCTTC. As protein: CASSQGGFEGYTF.

This chain uses TRBV23-1 with TRBJ1-1, with 7 bases fitting TRBD1. TRBV23-1 has ORF status, its function being uncertain. V shed 3 bases, J shed 6 bases, and the junction held 7 bases outside the gene matches. This CDR3 is 14 amino acids long. CDR3: CASSHQRDSPEAFF. The CDR3 DNA sequence: TGCGCCAGCAGTCACCAAAGGGACAGCCCTGAAGCTTTCTTT.

The genes are TRBV10-3 and TRBJ1-1; 8 positions agree with TRBD1. Germline loops: CDR1 ENHRY, CDR2 SYGVKD. V lost 7 bases, J lost 2 bases, and 9 bases stayed unmatched. This CDR3 contains 15 residues. CDR3 residues: CAITSSQGANTEAFF. Written as DNA, the CDR3 is TGTGCCATCACTTCGAGTCAGGGGGCTAACACTGAAGCTTTCTTT.

V and J are TRBV6-1 and TRBJ1-2; D is unclear. V lost 3 bases and J lost 0, with 11 bases in between. From germline, CDR1 is MNHNS and CDR2 SASEGT. The CDR3 runs 15 residues. CDR3 nucleotides: TGTGCCAGCAGTGAGGGCGGGCCCCCTAACTATGGCTACACCTTC. It specifies CASSEGGPPNYGYTF.

This clone has more than one count but fewer than ten. This chain links TRBV29-1 with TRBJ2-3; D perhaps matches TRBD2 (6 bases). The germline V gene has CDR1 SQVTM and CDR2 ANQGSEA. Trimming took off 2 bases at V and 5 bases at J, with 14 bases between the two ends. The CDR3 spans 14 residues. CDR3 residues: CSVERRVRGDTQYF. CDR3 coding DNA: TGCAGCGTTGAAAGGAGGGTCCGAGGAGATACGCAGTATTTT.

The genes are TRBV2 and TRBJ2-5; 8 bases agree with TRBD1. Germline trimming cut 7 bases from V and 4 bases from J; bases unmatched to any gene: 11. Germline assignment: CDR1 SNHLY and CDR2 FYNNEI. The length of the CDR3 is 15 residues. The CDR3 region is CASTLDRGQRETQYF. CDR3 bases: TGTGCCAGCACCCTCGACAGGGGTCAGAGAGAGACCCAGTACTTC.

This clone was observed a handful of times. The chain has TRBV5-1 and TRBJ2-5; D perhaps matches TRBD1 (6 bases). V lost 3 bases and J 2 bases, leaving 11 bases between the germline ends. CDR1 is SGHRS, CDR2 YFSETQ, per germline. There are 14 residues in the CDR3. The CDR3 sequence: CASSWGTYQETQYF. The DNA for the CDR3 is TGCGCCAGCAGCTGGGGGACATATCAAGAGACCCAGTACTTC.

The chain recombines TRBV5-5 with TRBJ2-5; D is possibly TRBD1 (6 bases). The CDR3 has 13 residues. Between the trimmed V and J ends, which lost 2 bases and 5 bases, there was a span of 10 bases. Germline-derived CDR1 and CDR2 are SGHKS and YYEKEE (reference sequence). In DNA, the CDR3 is TGTGCCAGCAGCTTTGGACAGTTTGAGACCCAGTACTTC. Translated: CASSFGQFETQYF. The full variable domain, with the rest looked up from reference TRBV5-5 and TRBJ2-5, is DAGVTQSPTHLIKTRGQQVTLRCSPISGHKSVSWYQQVLGQGPQFIFQYYEKEERGRGNFPDRFSARQFPNYSSELNVNALLLGDSALYLCASSFGQFETQYFGPGTRLLVL.

This chain links TRBV4-1 with TRBJ2-3, with 8 positions matching TRBD2. The ends lost 0 bases at V and 1 base at J; junction bases unmatched: 18. Per germline, CDR1 MGHRA and CDR2 YSYEKL. The CDR3 is 21 amino acids. In DNA, the CDR3 is TGCGCCAGCAGCCAAGATCTGATTAGCGGGACAACCCGACCAGGCACAGATACGCAGTATTTT. It is translated as CASSQDLISGTTRPGTDTQYF.

The chain employs TRBV1 and TRBJ2-7; the DNA was not used to check the table's D call, TRBD1. TRBV1 is tagged as a pseudogene. This CDR3 has 17 amino acids. The CDR3 nucleotides are TGCACCAGCAGCCAAGATCAGGGTAGGAAAAGGGACTACGAGCAGTACTTC. Protein product: CTSSQDQGRKRDYEQYF.

The V call is TRBV5-6, the J call TRBJ1-2; unclear D gene. Germline CDR1 reads SGHDT; CDR2 reads YYEEEE. The CDR3 extends over 16 amino acids. Trimming left V 4 bases short and J 2 bases short, with 18 bases between. As DNA, the CDR3 is TGTGCCAGCAGCATACGTACAGCAGGCTTAAACTATGGCTACACCTTC. Residues: CASSIRTAGLNYGYTF.

This clone was detected only a few times. The rearrangement joins TRBV7-6 to TRBJ2-3; 10 positions agree with TRBD1. The germline V gene has CDR1 SGHVS and CDR2 FNYEAQ. This CDR3 contains 16 residues. Trimming took 1 base from V and 4 from J; bases not matched to a gene: 5. DNA of the CDR3: TGTGCCAGCAGCTTAGAAGACGGGACAGGGGCAGATACGCAGTATTTT. Translation: CASSLEDGTGADTQYF.

The V gene is TRBV6-5, the J gene TRBJ1-1; D is perhaps TRBD1 (6 bases). Germline V gene sequence: CDR1 MNHEY, CDR2 SVGAGI. CDR3 length: 14 amino acids. The V end was cut by 5 bases, the J end by 6 bases, with 16 bases between. The CDR3 loop reads CASSPGQLVSEAFF. Written as DNA, the CDR3 is TGTGCCAGCAGTCCCGGACAGTTGGTCTCTGAAGCTTTCTTT.

V is TRBV30 and J is TRBJ2-2; 9 bases are a match to TRBD1. The ends lost 3 bases at V and 5 bases at J; junction bases unmatched: 10. The CDR3 contains 16 residues. The germline CDR1 and CDR2 sequences are GTSNPN and SVGIG (reference sequence). The CDR3 bases are TGTGCCTGGAGAGAGTCGGGGACAGGGATAACCGGGGAGCTGTTTTTT. As protein: CAWRESGTGITGELFF.

This clone was seen repeatedly, ten times or more. The chain combines TRBV11-3 with TRBJ2-1; D uncertain. Deletions cut 2 bases from V and 0 bases from J, with 8 bases between. This CDR3 comprises 15 residues. CDR1 is SGHNT and CDR2 is YENEEA in the germline V gene. The chain's CDR3 is CASSLPGSSYNEQFF. CDR3 sequence (DNA): TGTGCCAGCAGCTTACCGGGTAGCTCCTACAATGAGCAGTTCTTC.

This clone appeared a few times. CDR3 region: CASRRNTEAFF. The DNA for the CDR3 is TGTGCCAGCAGGCGGAACACTGAAGCTTTCTTT. The V and J genes are TRBV7-9 and TRBJ1-1; no firm D call. From germline, CDR1 is SEHNR and CDR2 FQNEAQ (reference sequence). The germline V and J ends were trimmed by 6 bases and 1 base, with 3 bases remaining between them. The CDR3 runs 11 residues.